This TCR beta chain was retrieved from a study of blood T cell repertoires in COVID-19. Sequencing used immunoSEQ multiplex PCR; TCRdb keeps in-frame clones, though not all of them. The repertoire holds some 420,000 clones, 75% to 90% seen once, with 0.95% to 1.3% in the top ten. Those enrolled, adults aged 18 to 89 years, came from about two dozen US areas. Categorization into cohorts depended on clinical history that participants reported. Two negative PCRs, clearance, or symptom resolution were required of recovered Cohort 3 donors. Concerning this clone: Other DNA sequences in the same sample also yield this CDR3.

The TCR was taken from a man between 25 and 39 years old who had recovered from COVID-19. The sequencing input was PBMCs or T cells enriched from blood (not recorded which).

The CDR3 is CAISGQGNTEAFF. The CDR3, as DNA: TGTGCCATCAGTGGACAGGGGAACACTGAAGCTTTCTTT. The rearrangement joins TRBV10-3 to TRBJ1-1; 7 bases are a match to TRBD1. There are 13 residues in the CDR3. V lost 4 bases to trimming and J lost 1 base; unmatched junction nucleotides: 0. The V gene's germline CDR1 is ENHRY and CDR2 SYGVKD.